This TCR beta chain appears in the sequencing data of a study of blood T cell repertoires in COVID-19. TCRdb's table, derived via immunoSEQ multiplex PCR, lists solely in-frame clones and lacks some. The sample holds about 320,000 clones; 85% to 95% are singletons and the top ten take almost 4%. This CDR3 has 13 amino acids. Germline V gene lookup returns CDR1 SEHNR and CDR2 FQNEAQ (reference sequence). V was clipped by 5 bases and J by 3 bases; unmatched bases: 3. The cohort comprised adults aged roughly 18 to 95 years residing in 24 US areas. Cohort allocation depended upon clinical history that participants reported. Individuals in the exposed group had encountered a COVID-19 case within 2 weeks preceding study entry.

This TCR came from a woman aged 30 to 39 who had been exposed to COVID-19. The chain employs TRBV7-9 and TRBJ2-7, with 8 nucleotides matching TRBD1. The sample consisted of PBMCs or T cells enriched from blood (not recorded which). CDR3 in amino acids: CASSPGQGYEQYF. The CDR3 nucleotides are TGTGCCAGCAGCCCAGGACAGGGCTACGAGCAGTACTTC.